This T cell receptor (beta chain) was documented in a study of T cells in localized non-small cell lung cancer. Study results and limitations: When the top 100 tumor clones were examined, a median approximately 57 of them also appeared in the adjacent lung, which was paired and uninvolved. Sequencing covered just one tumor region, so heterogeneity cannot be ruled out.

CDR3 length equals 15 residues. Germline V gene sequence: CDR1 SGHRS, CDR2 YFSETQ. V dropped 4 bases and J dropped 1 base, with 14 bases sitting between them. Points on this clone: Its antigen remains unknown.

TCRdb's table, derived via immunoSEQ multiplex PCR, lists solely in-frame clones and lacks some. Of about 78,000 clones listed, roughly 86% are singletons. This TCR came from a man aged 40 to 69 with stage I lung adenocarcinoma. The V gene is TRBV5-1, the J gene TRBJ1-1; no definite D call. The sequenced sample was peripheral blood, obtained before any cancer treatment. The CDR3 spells CASSLSRQPNTEAFF. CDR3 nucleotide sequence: TGCGCCAGCAGCCTGAGTCGGCAGCCGAACACTGAAGCTTTCTTT.